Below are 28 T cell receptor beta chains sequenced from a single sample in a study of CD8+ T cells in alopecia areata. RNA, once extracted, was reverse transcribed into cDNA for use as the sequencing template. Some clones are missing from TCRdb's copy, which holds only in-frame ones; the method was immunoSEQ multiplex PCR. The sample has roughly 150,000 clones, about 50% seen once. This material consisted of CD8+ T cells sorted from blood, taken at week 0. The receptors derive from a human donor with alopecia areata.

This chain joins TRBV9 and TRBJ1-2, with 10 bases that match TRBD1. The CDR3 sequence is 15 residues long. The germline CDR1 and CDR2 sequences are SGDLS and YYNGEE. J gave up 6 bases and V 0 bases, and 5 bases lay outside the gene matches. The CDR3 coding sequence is TGTGCCAGCAGCGTAGGAGACAGGGGGCAAGATGGCTACACCTTC. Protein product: CASSVGDRGQDGYTF.

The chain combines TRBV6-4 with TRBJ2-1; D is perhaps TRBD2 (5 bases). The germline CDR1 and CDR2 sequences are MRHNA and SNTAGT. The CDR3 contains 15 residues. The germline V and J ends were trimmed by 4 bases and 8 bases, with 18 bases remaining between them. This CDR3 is CASSGDLDGVDEQFF. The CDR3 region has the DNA TGTGCCAGCAGTGGGGATCTGGACGGGGTAGATGAGCAGTTCTTC.

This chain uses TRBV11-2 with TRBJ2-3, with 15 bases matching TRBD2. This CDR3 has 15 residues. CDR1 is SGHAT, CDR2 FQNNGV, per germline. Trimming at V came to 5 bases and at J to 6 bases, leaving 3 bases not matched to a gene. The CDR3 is CASSGTSGGLDTQYF. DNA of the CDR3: TGTGCCAGCAGCGGGACTAGCGGGGGGTTGGATACGCAGTATTTT.

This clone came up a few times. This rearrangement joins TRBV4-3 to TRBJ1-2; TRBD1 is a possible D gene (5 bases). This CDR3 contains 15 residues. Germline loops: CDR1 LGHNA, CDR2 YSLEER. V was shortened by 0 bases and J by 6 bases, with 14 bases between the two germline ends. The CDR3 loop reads CASSQDGTAEDGYTF. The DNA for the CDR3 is TGCGCCAGCAGCCAAGACGGGACGGCAGAAGATGGCTACACCTTC.

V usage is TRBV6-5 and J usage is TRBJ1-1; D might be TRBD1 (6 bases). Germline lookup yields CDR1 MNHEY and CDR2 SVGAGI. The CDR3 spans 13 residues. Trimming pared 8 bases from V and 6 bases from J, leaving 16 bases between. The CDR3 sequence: CASVGTSLSEAFF. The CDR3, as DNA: TGTGCCAGCGTTGGGACATCGCTTTCTGAAGCTTTCTTT.

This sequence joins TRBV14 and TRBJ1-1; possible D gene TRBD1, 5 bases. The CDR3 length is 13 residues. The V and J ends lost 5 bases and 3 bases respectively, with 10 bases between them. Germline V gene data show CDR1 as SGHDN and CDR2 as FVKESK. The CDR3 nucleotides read TGTGCCAGCAGCACCCGGGGGGACACTGAAGCTTTCTTT. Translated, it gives CASSTRGDTEAFF. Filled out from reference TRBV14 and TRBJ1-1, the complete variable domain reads EAGVTQFPSHSVIEKGQTVTLRCDPISGHDNLYWYRRVMGKEIKFLLHFVKESKQDESGMPNNRFLAERTGGTYSTLKVQPAELEDSGVYFCASSTRGDTEAFFGQGTRLTVV.

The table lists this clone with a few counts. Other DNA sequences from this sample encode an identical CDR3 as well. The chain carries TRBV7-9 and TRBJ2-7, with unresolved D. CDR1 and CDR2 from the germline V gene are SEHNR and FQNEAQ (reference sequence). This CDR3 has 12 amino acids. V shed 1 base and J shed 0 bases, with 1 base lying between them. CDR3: CASSLGSYEQYF. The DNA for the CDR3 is TGTGCCAGCAGCTTAGGCTCCTACGAGCAGTACTTC.

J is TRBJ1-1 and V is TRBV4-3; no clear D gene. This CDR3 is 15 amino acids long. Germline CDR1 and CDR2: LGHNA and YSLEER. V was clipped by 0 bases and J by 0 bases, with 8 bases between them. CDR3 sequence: CASSQDPYMNTEAFF. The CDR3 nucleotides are TGCGCCAGCAGCCAAGATCCATATATGAACACTGAAGCTTTCTTT.

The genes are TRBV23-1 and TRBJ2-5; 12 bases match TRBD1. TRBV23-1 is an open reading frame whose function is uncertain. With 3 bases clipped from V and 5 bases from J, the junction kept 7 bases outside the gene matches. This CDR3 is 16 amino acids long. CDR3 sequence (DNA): TGCGCCAGCAGTCACCTGGGACAGGGGGCCGGTGAGACCCAGTACTTC. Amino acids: CASSHLGQGAGETQYF.

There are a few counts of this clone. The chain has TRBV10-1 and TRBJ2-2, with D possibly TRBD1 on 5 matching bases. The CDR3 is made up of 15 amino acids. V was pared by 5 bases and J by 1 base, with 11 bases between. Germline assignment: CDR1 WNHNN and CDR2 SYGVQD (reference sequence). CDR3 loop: CASSSHRQNTGELFF. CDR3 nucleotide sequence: TGCGCCAGCAGTTCACACAGGCAGAACACCGGGGAGCTGTTTTTT.

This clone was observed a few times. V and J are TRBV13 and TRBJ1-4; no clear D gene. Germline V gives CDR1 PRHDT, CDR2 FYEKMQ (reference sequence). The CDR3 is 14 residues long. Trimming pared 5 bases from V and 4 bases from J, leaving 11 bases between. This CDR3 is CASSPRPNNEKLFF. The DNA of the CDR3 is TGTGCCAGCAGCCCAAGACCCAATAATGAAAAACTGTTTTTT. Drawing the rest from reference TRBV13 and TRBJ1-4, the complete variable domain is AAGVIQSPRHLIKEKRETATLKCYPIPRHDTVYWYQQGPGQDPQFLISFYEKMQSDKGSIPDRFSAQQFSDYHSELNMSSLELGDSALYFCASSPRPNNEKLFFGSGTQLSVL.

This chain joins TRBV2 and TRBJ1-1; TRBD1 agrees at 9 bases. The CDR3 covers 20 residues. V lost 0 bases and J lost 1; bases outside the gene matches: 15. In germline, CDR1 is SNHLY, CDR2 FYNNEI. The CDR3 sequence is CASSEALWGQGMGENTEAFF. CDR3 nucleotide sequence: TGTGCCAGCAGTGAAGCGCTTTGGGGACAGGGAATGGGAGAGAACACTGAAGCTTTCTTT. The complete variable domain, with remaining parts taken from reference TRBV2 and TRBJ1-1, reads EPEVTQTPSHQVTQMGQEVILRCVPISNHLYFYWYRQILGQKVEFLVSFYNNEISEKSEIFDDQFSVERPDGSNFTLKIRSTKLEDSAMYFCASSEALWGQGMGENTEAFFGQGTRLTVV.

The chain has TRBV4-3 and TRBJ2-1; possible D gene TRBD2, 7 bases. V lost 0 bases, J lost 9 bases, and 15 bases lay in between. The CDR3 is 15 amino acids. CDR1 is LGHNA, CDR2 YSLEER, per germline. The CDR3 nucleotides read TGCGCCAGCAGCCAAGATAGTGGGGGGGCTGCTGAGCAGTTCTTC. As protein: CASSQDSGGAAEQFF.

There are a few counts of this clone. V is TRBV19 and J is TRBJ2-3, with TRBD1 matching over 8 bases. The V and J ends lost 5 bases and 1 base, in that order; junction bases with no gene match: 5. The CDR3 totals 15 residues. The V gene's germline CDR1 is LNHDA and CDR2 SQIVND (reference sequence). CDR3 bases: TGTGCCAGTAGTCGACAGGGGATAGGCACAGATACGCAGTATTTT. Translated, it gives CASSRQGIGTDTQYF.

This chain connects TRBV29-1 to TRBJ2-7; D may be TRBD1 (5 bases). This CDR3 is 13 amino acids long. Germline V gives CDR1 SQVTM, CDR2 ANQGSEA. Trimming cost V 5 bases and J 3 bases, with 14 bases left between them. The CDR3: CSVQTDTFYEQYF. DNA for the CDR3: TGCAGCGTTCAAACGGACACATTCTACGAGCAGTACTTC.

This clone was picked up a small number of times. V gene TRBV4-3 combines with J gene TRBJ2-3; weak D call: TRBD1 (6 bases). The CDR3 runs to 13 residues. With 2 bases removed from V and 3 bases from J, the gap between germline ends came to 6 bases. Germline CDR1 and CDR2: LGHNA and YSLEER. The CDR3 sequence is CASSQQGTDTQYF. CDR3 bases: TGCGCCAGCAGCCAACAGGGGACAGATACGCAGTATTTT.

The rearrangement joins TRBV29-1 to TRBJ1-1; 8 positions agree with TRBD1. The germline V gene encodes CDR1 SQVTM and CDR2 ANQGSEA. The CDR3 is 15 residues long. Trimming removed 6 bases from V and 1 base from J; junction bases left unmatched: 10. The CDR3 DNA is TGCAGCGTCCCACGTCCCGGGACAGGGAACACTGAAGCTTTCTTT. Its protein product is CSVPRPGTGNTEAFF.

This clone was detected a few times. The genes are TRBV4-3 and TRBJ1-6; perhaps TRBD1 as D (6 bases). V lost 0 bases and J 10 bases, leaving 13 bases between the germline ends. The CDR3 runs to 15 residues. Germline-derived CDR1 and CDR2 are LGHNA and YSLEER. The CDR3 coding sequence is TGCGCCAGCAGCCAAGATCGGACGGGGGCCTCACCCCTCCACTTT. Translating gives CASSQDRTGASPLHF.

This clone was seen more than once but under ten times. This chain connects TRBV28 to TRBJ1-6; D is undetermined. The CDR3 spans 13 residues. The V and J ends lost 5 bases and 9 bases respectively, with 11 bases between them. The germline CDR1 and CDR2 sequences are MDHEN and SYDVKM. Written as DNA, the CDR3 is TGTGCCAGCAGTCTAACAGTATCTTCACCCCTCCACTTT. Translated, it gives CASSLTVSSPLHF.

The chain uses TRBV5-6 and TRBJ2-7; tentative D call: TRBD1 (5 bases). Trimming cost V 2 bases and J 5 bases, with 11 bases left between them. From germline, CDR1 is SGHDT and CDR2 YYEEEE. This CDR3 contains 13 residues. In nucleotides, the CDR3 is TGTGCCAGCAGCTTACCAGGGATCCACGAGCAGTACTTC. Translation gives CASSLPGIHEQYF.

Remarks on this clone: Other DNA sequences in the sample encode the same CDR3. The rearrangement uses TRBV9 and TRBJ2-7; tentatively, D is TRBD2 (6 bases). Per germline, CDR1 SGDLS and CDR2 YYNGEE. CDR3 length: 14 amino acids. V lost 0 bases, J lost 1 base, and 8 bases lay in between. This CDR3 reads CASSVGDSSYEQYF. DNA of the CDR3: TGTGCCAGCAGCGTAGGGGACTCTTCCTACGAGCAGTACTTC.

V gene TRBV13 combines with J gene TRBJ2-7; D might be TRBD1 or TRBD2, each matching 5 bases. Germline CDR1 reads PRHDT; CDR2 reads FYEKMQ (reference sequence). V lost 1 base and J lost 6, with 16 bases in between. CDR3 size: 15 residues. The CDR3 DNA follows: TGTGCCAGCAGCTTAGACACGGGACCCGCAAGCGAGCAGTACTTC. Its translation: CASSLDTGPASEQYF.

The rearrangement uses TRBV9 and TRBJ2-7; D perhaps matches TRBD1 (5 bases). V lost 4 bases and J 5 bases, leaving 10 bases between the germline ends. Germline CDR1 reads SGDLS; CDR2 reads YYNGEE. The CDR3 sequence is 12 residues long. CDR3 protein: CASSPTGHEQYF. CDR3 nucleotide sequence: TGTGCCAGCAGCCCTACAGGACACGAGCAGTACTTC.

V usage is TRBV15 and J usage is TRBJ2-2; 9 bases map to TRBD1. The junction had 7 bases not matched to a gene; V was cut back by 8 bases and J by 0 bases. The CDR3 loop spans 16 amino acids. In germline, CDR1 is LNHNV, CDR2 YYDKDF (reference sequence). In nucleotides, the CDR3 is TGTGCCACCCAAACGGACAGGGGCCCGAACACCGGGGAGCTGTTTTTT. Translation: CATQTDRGPNTGELFF.

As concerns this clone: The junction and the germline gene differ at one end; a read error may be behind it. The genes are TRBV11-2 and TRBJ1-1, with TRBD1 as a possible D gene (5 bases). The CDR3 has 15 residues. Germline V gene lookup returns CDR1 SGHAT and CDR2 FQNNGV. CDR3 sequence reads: CASSQDRGTGTEAFF. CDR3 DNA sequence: TGCGCCAGCAGCCAAGATCGGGGGACTGGGACTGAAGCTTTCTTT.

CDR3 nucleotides: TGTGCCAGCAGCCCAGGGGGCGGGGGGGCCCGAGAGACCCAGTACTTC. Encoded protein: CASSPGGGGARETQYF. J is TRBJ2-5 and V is TRBV7-2; tentative D call: TRBD2 (9 bases). The ends were cut back, 5 bases at V and 4 bases at J, with 20 bases in the middle. This CDR3 has 16 amino acids. Per the germline V gene, CDR1 is SGHTA and CDR2 is FQGNSA.

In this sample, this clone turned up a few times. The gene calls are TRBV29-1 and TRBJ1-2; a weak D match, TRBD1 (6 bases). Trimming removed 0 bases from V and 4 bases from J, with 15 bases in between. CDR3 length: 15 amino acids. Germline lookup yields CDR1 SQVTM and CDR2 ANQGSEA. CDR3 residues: CSVEDTGRVIYGYTF. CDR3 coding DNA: TGCAGCGTTGAAGATACAGGGAGGGTGATCTATGGCTACACCTTC.

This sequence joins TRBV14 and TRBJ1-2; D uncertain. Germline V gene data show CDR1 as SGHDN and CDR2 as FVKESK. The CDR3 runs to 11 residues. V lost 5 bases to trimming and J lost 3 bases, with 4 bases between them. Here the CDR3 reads CASSSDYGYTF. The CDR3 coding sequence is TGTGCCAGCAGCTCCGACTATGGCTACACCTTC.